These 10 T cell receptor beta chains came from one sample sequenced in a study of cytomegalovirus exposure and HLA in healthy donors. PCR used 60 Vbeta primers and 13 Jbeta primers. Assay: immunoSEQ multiplex PCR; the TCRdb copy retains only in-frame clones and omits some. The sample lists under 200,000 clones; over 75% were seen once. Sequences were obtained from PBMCs. The receptors were gathered from a woman aged 18 to 35 in good health and CMV-seronegative.

The genes are TRBV19 and TRBJ2-7; tentative D call: TRBD2 (6 bases). V dropped 1 base and J dropped 1 base, with 11 bases sitting between them. The germline gives CDR1 LNHDA, CDR2 SQIVND (reference sequence). This CDR3 comprises 15 residues. DNA of the CDR3: TGTGCCAGTAGTATAGCGCCGGGAGCTTCCTACGAGCAGTACTTC. The encoded protein is CASSIAPGASYEQYF.

V is TRBV11-2 and J is TRBJ1-3, with 7 nucleotides matching TRBD1. V dropped 5 bases and J dropped 4; count of bases not matched to a gene: 5. The CDR3 spans 14 residues. Germline V gene lookup returns CDR1 SGHAT and CDR2 FQNNGV. The CDR3 reads CASSPDRVGNTIYF. The CDR3 DNA reads as TGTGCCAGCAGCCCAGACAGGGTCGGAAACACCATATATTTT.

This rearrangement joins TRBV7-2 to TRBJ1-6; D remains ambiguous. Trimming removed 1 base at V and 6 bases at J, with 10 bases between. The CDR3 has 15 amino acids. Germline V lookup: CDR1 SGHTA, CDR2 FQGNSA. CDR3 protein: CASSLGGGINSPLHF. The CDR3 DNA reads TGTGCCAGCAGCTTAGGAGGAGGCATTAATTCACCCCTCCACTTT.

The rearrangement joins TRBV11-2 to TRBJ2-1; D gene unclear. The CDR3 runs 14 residues. V was trimmed by 1 base and J by 10 bases, leaving 14 bases between them. CDR1 is SGHAT, CDR2 FQNNGV, per germline. CDR3 in amino acids: CASSLGASRWEQFF. CDR3 DNA: TGTGCCAGCAGCTTAGGAGCCTCGCGGTGGGAGCAGTTCTTC.

The genes are TRBV28 and TRBJ1-2; TRBD1 aligns across 8 bases. The CDR3 contains 13 residues. J lost 8 bases, V lost 6 bases, and 8 bases had no gene match. In germline, CDR1 is MDHEN, CDR2 SYDVKM. CDR3: CASSTSRGLGYTF. The CDR3, as DNA: TGTGCCAGCAGCACCAGCAGGGGGCTCGGCTACACCTTC.

The chain has TRBV7-3 and TRBJ2-2; the match to TRBD2 covers 8 bases. Unmatched junction bases numbered 3, after V lost 0 bases and J lost 3 bases. The CDR3 is 16 residues long. CDR1 SGHTA and CDR2 FQGTGA come from the germline V gene. CDR3 bases: TGTGCCAGCAGCTTAACTAGCGGGGCCGACACCGGGGAGCTGTTTTTT. Amino acids: CASSLTSGADTGELFF.

The chain couples TRBV25-1 to TRBJ2-1; 9 bases are shared with TRBD2. Germline lookup yields CDR1 MGHDK and CDR2 SYGVNS. J was trimmed by 6 bases and V by 1 base; bases with no gene match: 7. The CDR3 loop spans 16 amino acids. CDR3: CASSEWGGLASNEQFF. The DNA for the CDR3 is TGTGCCAGCAGTGAATGGGGGGGACTAGCTTCCAATGAGCAGTTCTTC.

The chain links TRBV6-5 to TRBJ2-7; D is unclear. CDR1 MNHEY and CDR2 SVGAGI come from the germline V gene. CDR3 length: 14 residues. Trimming cost V 2 bases and J 3 bases, with 11 bases left between them. The CDR3 sequence is CASSYSPTLYEQYF. The DNA of the CDR3 is TGTGCCAGCAGTTACAGTCCAACTCTCTACGAGCAGTACTTC.

The genes are TRBV6-1 and TRBJ1-6; unclear D gene. The germline V gene encodes CDR1 MNHNS and CDR2 SASEGT. V shed 7 bases and J shed 4 bases, with 14 bases lying between them. This CDR3 has 15 residues. The CDR3 nucleotides read TGTGCCAGCAATATACACGCAAGATATAATTCACCCCTCCACTTT. Translated, it gives CASNIHARYNSPLHF.

The chain couples TRBV11-1 to TRBJ2-1, with 9 bases that match TRBD1. V was pared by 6 bases and J by 3 bases, with 15 bases of the junction left unmatched. In germline, CDR1 is SGHAT, CDR2 FQDESV (reference sequence). The CDR3 is made up of 18 amino acids. CDR3 amino acids: CASSSGQGRYLGYNEQFF. In DNA, the CDR3 is TGTGCCAGCAGTTCCGGACAGGGGCGCTATCTTGGCTACAATGAGCAGTTCTTC. The whole variable domain, remainder taken from reference TRBV11-1 and TRBJ2-1, is EAEVAQSPRYKITEKSQAVAFWCDPISGHATLYWYRQILGQGPELLVQFQDESVVDDSQLPKDRFSAERLKGVDSTLKIQPAELGDSAMYLCASSSGQGRYLGYNEQFFGPGTRLTVL.